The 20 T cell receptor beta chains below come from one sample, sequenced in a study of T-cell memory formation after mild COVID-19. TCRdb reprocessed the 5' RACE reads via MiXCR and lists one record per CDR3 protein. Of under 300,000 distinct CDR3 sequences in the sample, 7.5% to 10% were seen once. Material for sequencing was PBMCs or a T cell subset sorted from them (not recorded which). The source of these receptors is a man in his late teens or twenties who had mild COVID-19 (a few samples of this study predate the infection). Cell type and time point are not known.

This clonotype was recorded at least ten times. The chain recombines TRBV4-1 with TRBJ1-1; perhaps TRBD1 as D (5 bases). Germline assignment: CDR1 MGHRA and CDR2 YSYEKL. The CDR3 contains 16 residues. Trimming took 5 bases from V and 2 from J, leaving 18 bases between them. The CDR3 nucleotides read TGCGCCAGCAGCGCGGGGCCGGGAGGTGGAAACACTGAAGCTTTCTTT. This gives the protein CASSAGPGGGNTEAFF.

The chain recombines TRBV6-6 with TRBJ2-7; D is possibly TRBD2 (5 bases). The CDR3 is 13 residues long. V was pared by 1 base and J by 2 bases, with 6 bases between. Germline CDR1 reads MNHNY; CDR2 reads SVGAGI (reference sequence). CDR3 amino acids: CASSYFGTYEQYF. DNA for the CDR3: TGTGCCAGCAGTTACTTCGGGACCTACGAGCAGTACTTC.

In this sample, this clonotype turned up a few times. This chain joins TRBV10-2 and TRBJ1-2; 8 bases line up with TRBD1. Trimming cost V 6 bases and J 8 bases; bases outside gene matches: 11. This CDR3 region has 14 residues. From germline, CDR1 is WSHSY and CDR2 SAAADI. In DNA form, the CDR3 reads TGCGCCAGCAGCGAGAGGGACAGGCCTTGGGGCTACACCTTC. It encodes CASSERDRPWGYTF.

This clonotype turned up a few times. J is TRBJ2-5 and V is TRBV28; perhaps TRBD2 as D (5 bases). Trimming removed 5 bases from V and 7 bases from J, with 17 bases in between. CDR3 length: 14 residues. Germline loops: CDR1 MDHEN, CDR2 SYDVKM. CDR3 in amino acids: CASSTTQDRGTQYF. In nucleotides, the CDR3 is TGTGCCAGCAGTACGACCCAGGACCGGGGGACCCAGTACTTC.

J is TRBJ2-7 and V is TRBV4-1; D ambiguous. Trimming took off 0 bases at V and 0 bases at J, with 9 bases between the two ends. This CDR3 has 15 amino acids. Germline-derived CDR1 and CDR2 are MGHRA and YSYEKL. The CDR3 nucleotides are TGCGCCAGCAGCCAAGAGCTGGAAAGCTCCTACGAGCAGTACGTC. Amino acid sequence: CASSQELESSYEQYV.

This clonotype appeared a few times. The CDR3 DNA follows: TGTGCCAGCAGTACGTCCGGGACAGGGGTTGAGACCCAGTACTTC. As protein: CASSTSGTGVETQYF. The genes are TRBV12-3 or TRBV12-4 and TRBJ2-5, with TRBD1 matching over 10 bases. V gave up 5 bases and J gave up 5 bases; unmatched junction bases: 8. The CDR3 is 15 amino acids.

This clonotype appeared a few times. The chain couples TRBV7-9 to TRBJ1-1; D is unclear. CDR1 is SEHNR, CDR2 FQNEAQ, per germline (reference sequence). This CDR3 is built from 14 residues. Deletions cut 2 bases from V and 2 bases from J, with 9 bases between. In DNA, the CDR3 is TGTGCCAGCAGCTTACGATCTGGTAACACTGAAGCTTTCTTT. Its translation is CASSLRSGNTEAFF.

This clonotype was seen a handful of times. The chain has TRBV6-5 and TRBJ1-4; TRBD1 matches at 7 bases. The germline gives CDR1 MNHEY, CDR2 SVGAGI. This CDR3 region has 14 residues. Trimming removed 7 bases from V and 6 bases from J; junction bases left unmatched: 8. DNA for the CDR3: TGTGCCAGCATGTTGCGCAGGGGGTATGAAAAACTGTTTTTT. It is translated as CASMLRRGYEKLFF.

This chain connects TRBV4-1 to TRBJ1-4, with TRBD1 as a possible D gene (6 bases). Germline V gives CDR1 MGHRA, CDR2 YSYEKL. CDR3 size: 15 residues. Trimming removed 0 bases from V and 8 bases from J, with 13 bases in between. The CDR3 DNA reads TGCGCCAGCAGCCAAGAGGTACAGGGTAGGGAAAAACTGTTTTTT. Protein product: CASSQEVQGREKLFF.

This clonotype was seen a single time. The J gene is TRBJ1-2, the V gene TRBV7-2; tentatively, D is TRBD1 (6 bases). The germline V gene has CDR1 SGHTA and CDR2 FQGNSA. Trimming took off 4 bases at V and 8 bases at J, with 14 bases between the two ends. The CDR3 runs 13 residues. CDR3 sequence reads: CASSSRTVWGYTF. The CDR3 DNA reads TGTGCCAGCAGCTCGAGGACAGTCTGGGGCTACACCTTC.

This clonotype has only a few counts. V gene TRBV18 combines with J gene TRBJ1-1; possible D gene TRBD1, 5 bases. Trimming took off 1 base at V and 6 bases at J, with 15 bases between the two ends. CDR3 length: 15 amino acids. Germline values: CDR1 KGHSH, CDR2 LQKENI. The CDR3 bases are TGTGCCAGCTCACCACTGACCGGGGCACGGGCTGAAGCTTTCTTT. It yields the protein CASSPLTGARAEAFF.

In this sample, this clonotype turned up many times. This CDR3 is CASRLAGIDEQYF. CDR3 in DNA: TGCGCCAGCCGACTAGCGGGGATTGACGAGCAGTACTTC. The chain combines TRBV5-1 with TRBJ2-7; 11 nucleotides agree with TRBD2. The V and J ends lost 7 bases and 5 bases, in that order; junction bases with no gene match: 5. Per the germline V gene, CDR1 is SGHRS and CDR2 is YFSETQ. This CDR3 has 13 residues.

The CDR3 DNA reads TGCAGCGTTGGAACAGACTACAATGAGCAGTTCTTC. Its protein product is CSVGTDYNEQFF. The chain is built from TRBV29-1 and TRBJ2-1; D gene unclear. CDR3 length equals 12 residues. V was trimmed by 4 bases and J by 3 bases, leaving 7 bases between them. Germline V gene sequence: CDR1 SQVTM, CDR2 ANQGSEA.

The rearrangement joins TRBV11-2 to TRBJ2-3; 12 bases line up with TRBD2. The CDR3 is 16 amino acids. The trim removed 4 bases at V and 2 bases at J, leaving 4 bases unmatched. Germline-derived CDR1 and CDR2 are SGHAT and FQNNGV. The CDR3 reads CASSSLAGGYTDTQYF. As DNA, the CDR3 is TGTGCCAGCAGCTCACTAGCGGGGGGCTACACAGATACGCAGTATTTT.

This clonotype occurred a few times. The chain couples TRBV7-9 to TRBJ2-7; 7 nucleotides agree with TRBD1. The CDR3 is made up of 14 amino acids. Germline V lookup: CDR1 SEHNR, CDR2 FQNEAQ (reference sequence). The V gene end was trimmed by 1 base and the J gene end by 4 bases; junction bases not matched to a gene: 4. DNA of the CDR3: TGTGCCAGCAGCTTAGACGGGACAGAGTACGAGCAGTACGTC. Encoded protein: CASSLDGTEYEQYV.

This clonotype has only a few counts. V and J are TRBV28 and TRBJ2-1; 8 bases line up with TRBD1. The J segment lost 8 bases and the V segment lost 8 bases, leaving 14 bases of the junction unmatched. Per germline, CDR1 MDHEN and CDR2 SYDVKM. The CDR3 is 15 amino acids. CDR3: CASDTSGTGGYEQFF. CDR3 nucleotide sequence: TGTGCCAGCGACACGTCCGGGACAGGCGGGTATGAGCAGTTCTTC.

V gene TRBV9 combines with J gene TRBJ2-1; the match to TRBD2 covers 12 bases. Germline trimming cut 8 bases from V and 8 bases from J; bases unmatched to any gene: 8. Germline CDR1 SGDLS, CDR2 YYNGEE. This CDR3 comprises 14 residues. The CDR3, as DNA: TGTGCCAGTTCGACTAGCGGGGGTTGGGATGAGCAGTTCTTC. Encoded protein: CASSTSGGWDEQFF. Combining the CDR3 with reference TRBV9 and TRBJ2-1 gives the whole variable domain DSGVTQTPKHLITATGQRVTLRCSPRSGDLSVYWYQQSLDQGLQFLIQYYNGEERAKGNILERFSAQQFPDLHSELNLSSLELGDSALYFCASSTSGGWDEQFFGPGTRLTVL.

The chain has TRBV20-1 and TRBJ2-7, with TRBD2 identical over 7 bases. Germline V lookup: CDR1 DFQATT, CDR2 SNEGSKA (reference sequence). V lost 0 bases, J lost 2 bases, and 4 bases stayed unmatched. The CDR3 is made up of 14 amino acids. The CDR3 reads CSARDRLAAYEQYV. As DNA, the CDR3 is TGCAGTGCTAGAGATCGGCTAGCGGCCTACGAGCAGTACGTC.

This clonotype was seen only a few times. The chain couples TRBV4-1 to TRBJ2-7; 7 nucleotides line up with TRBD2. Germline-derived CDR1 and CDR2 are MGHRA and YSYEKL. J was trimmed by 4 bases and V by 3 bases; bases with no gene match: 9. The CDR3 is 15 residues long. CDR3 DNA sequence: TGCGCCAGCAGCCATACAGGCGGGGGTTTATACGAGCAGTACTTC. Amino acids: CASSHTGGGLYEQYF.

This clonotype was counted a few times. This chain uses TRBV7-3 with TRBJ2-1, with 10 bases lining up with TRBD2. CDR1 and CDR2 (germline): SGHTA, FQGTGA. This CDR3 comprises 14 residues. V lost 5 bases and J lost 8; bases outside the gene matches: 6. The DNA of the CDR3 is TGTGCCAGCAGCCTGCAGCGGGGGGGGTATGAGCAGTTCTTC. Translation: CASSLQRGGYEQFF.